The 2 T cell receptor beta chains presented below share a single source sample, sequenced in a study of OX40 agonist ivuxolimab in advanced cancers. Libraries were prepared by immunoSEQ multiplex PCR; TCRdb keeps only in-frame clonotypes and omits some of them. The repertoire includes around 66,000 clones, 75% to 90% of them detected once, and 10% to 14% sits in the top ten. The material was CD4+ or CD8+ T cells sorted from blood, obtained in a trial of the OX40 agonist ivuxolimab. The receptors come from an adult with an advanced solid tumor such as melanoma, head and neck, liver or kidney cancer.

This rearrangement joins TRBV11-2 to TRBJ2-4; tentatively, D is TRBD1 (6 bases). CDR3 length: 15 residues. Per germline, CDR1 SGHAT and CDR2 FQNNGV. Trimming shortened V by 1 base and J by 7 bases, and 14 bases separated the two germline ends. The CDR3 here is CASSLGNRVWNIQYF. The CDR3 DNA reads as TGTGCCAGCAGCTTAGGCAACAGGGTGTGGAACATTCAGTACTTC.

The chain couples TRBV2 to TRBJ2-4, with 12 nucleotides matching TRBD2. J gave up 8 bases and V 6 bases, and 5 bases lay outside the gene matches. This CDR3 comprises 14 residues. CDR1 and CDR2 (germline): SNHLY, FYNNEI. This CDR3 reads CASRATSGGYIQYF. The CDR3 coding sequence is TGTGCCAGCAGGGCTACTAGCGGGGGGTACATTCAGTACTTC.